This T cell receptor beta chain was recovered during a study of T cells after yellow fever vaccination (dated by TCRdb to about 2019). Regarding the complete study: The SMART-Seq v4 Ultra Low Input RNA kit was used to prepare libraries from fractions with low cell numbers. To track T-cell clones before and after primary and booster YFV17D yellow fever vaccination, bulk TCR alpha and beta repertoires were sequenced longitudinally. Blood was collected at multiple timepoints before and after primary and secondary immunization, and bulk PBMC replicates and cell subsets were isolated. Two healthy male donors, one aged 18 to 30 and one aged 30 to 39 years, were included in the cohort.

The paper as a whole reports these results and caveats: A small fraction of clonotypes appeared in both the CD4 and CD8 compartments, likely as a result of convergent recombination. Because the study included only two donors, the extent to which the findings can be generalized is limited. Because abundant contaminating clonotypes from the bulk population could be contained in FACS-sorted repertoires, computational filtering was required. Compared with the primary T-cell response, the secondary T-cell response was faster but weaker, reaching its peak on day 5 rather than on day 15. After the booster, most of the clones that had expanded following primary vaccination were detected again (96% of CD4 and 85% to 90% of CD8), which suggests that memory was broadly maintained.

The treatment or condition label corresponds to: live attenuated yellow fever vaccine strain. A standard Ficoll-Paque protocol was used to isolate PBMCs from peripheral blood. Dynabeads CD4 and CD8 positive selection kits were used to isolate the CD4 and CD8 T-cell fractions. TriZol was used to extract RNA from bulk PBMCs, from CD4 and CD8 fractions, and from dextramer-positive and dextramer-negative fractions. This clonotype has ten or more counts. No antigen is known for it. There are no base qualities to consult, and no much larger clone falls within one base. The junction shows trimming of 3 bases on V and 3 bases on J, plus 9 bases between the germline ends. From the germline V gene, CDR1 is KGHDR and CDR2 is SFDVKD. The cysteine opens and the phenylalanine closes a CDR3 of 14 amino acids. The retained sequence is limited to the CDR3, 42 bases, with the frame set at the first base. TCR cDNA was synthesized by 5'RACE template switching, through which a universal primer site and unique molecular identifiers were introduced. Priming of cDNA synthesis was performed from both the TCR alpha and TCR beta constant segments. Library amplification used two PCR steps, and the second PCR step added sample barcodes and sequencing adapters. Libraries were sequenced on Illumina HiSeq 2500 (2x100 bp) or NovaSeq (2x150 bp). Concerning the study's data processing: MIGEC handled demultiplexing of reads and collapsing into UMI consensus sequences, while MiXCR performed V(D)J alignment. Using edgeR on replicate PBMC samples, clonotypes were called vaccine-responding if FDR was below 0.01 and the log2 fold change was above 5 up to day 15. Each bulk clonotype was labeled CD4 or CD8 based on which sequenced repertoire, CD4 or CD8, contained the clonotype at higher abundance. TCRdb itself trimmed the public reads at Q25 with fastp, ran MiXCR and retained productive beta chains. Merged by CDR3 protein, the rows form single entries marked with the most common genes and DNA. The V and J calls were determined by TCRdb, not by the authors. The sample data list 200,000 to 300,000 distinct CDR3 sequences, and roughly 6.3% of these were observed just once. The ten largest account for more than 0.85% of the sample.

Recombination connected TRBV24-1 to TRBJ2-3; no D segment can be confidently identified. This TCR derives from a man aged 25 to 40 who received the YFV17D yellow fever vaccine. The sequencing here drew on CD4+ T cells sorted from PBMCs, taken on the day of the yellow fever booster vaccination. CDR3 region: CATSDAVRTDTQYF. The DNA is TGTGCCACCAGTGATGCAGTAAGGACAGATACGCAGTATTTT.